The 19 T cell receptor beta chains below all came from one sample that was sequenced in a study of blood T cell repertoires in COVID-19. Assay used: immunoSEQ multiplex PCR; TCRdb lists only in-frame clones, some missing. The sample contains 300,000 to 350,000 clones, more than 85% of which appear only once. The sequenced material came from PBMCs or T cells enriched from blood (not recorded which). These TCRs come from a woman younger than 45 who had recovered from COVID-19.

The chain is built from TRBV2 and TRBJ1-2; possibly TRBD1 for D (6 bases). V lost 6 bases to trimming and J lost 0 bases, with 11 bases between them. CDR3 size: 14 residues. Germline CDR1 is SNHLY and CDR2 is FYNNEI. The CDR3: CASRQGLANYGYTF. Here the CDR3 DNA reads TGTGCCAGCAGACAGGGCTTAGCTAACTATGGCTACACCTTC.

The CDR3 is CASSAQGWTGGYEQYF. The CDR3 DNA reads as TGTGCCAGCAGTGCCCAAGGCTGGACAGGGGGCTACGAGCAGTACTTC. V is TRBV25-1 and J is TRBJ2-7, with 10 bases identical to TRBD1. This CDR3 region has 16 residues. J lost 3 bases, V lost 4 bases, and 9 bases had no gene match. CDR1 is MGHDK and CDR2 is SYGVNS in the germline V gene.

The CDR3 DNA reads as TGTGCCATCTCAGCGGGGGGTGACAAAAACATTCAGTACTTC. It translates to CAISAGGDKNIQYF. The V and J genes are TRBV10-3 and TRBJ2-4; TRBD2 matches at 9 bases. V gave up 8 bases and J gave up 3 bases; unmatched junction bases: 5. This CDR3 has 14 amino acids. CDR1 ENHRY and CDR2 SYGVKD come from the germline V gene.

The chain uses TRBV5-1 and TRBJ2-3; 7 nucleotides align to TRBD2. The CDR3 runs 17 residues. V shed 0 bases, J shed 4 bases, and the junction held 11 bases outside the gene matches. Per the germline V gene, CDR1 is SGHRS and CDR2 is YFSETQ. The CDR3 protein is CASSLAPRTRLADTQYF. CDR3 in DNA: TGCGCCAGCAGCTTGGCCCCAAGGACTAGACTAGCAGATACGCAGTATTTT. Drawing the rest from reference TRBV5-1 and TRBJ2-3, the complete variable domain is KAGVTQTPRYLIKTRGQQVTLSCSPISGHRSVSWYQQTPGQGLQFLFEYFSETQRNKGNFPGRFSGRQFSNSRSEMNVSTLELGDSALYLCASSLAPRTRLADTQYFGPGTRLTVL.

This clone has only one observation. The V gene is TRBV7-6, the J gene TRBJ2-2; 7 nucleotides line up with TRBD1. With V trimmed by 5 bases and J by 4 bases, 10 bases remained unmatched. The CDR3 contains 16 residues. CDR1 and CDR2 (germline): SGHVS, FNYEAQ. CDR3 protein: CASSPPGQISTGELFF. The CDR3 DNA reads as TGTGCCAGCAGCCCGCCGGGACAGATCTCCACCGGGGAGCTGTTTTTT.

The CDR3 nucleotides are TGCGCCAGCACCCGGGTAGCGGGCGAGACCCAGTACTTC. Amino acid sequence: CASTRVAGETQYF. This chain connects TRBV5-1 to TRBJ2-5; 7 bases agree with TRBD2. The CDR3 spans 13 residues. The ends lost 6 bases at V and 5 bases at J; junction bases unmatched: 7. CDR1 and CDR2 from the germline V gene are SGHRS and YFSETQ.

The V and J genes are TRBV7-2 and TRBJ1-5; TRBD1 is a possible D gene (6 bases). V gave up 2 bases and J gave up 7 bases, with 12 bases separating them. CDR1 is SGHTA, CDR2 FQGNSA, per germline. The CDR3 loop spans 14 amino acids. The CDR3 nucleotides read TGTGCCAGCAGCTTATCGTCAGGGGAACAGCCCCAGCATTTT. It codes for CASSLSSGEQPQHF.

V and J are TRBV27 and TRBJ2-1; the D gene is possibly TRBD1 (6 bases). The CDR3 has 12 residues. Germline V gives CDR1 MNHEY, CDR2 SMNVEV (reference sequence). V lost 6 bases and J lost 5, with 8 bases in between. This chain's CDR3 is CASRRTDNEQFF. In DNA, the CDR3 is TGTGCCAGCAGAAGGACAGACAATGAGCAGTTCTTC.

The chain has TRBV11-2 and TRBJ1-1; D gene unclear. This CDR3 has 14 amino acids. Germline CDR1 SGHAT, CDR2 FQNNGV. The germline V and J ends were trimmed by 1 base and 1 base, with 7 bases remaining between them. CDR3 coding DNA: TGTGCCAGCAGCTTAGCCCATCAGAACACTGAAGCTTTCTTT. This gives the protein CASSLAHQNTEAFF.

The chain couples TRBV16 to TRBJ1-1; D may be TRBD1 (6 bases). The V end lost 4 bases, the J end lost 4 bases, and 16 bases lay between the germline ends. The germline gives CDR1 KGHSY, CDR2 FQNENV. CDR3 length equals 15 residues. The DNA of the CDR3 is TGTGCCAGCAGCCCCCTAAGGCCAGGGGCCACTGAAGCTTTCTTT. Amino acid sequence: CASSPLRPGATEAFF.

This sequence joins TRBV7-2 and TRBJ1-6, with D maybe TRBD1 (6 bases). CDR3 length equals 14 residues. The germline V gene has CDR1 SGHTA and CDR2 FQGNSA. Between the trimmed V and J ends, which lost 1 base and 9 bases, there was a span of 10 bases. In DNA, the CDR3 is TGTGCCAGCAGCTTAGGAGGGGGGGGTTCACCCCTCCACTTT. Protein sequence: CASSLGGGGSPLHF.

This clone was recorded once. The chain carries TRBV7-9 and TRBJ2-3; TRBD1 matches 11 bases. The germline gives CDR1 SEHNR, CDR2 FQNEAQ (reference sequence). This CDR3 comprises 14 residues. With 5 bases clipped from V and 4 bases from J, the junction kept 2 bases outside the gene matches. The CDR3 nucleotides are TGTGCCAGCAGCCTGGGACAGGGGGCAGATACGCAGTATTTT. It codes for CASSLGQGADTQYF.

V usage is TRBV9 and J usage is TRBJ2-2; 8 bases fit TRBD1. V lost 0 bases, J lost 0 bases, and 7 bases stayed unmatched. CDR1 SGDLS and CDR2 YYNGEE come from the germline V gene. The CDR3 runs to 18 residues. For the CDR3, the DNA is TGTGCCAGCAGCGTAGGAGCAGGGGGCAACGCGAACACCGGGGAGCTGTTTTTT. Its translation is CASSVGAGGNANTGELFF.

V gene TRBV18 combines with J gene TRBJ1-1; a weak D match, TRBD1 (6 bases). CDR1 KGHSH and CDR2 LQKENI come from the germline V gene. This CDR3 has 15 amino acids. Trimming pared 3 bases from V and 3 bases from J, leaving 14 bases between. CDR3 bases: TGTGCCAGCTCACCCCCGTCAGGGGTCTACACTGAAGCTTTCTTT. Translation: CASSPPSGVYTEAFF.

The rearrangement uses TRBV4-3 and TRBJ2-7; 8 bases agree with TRBD1. This CDR3 is 15 amino acids long. V shed 3 bases and J 3 bases; nucleotides not matched to a gene: 7. CDR1 is LGHNA and CDR2 is YSLEER in the germline V gene. The CDR3 nucleotides read TGCGCCAGCAGCCACCGGACAGGGTACAGCTACGAGCAGTACTTC. Translated: CASSHRTGYSYEQYF.

The chain joins TRBV3-1 (or the pseudogene TRBV3-2) to TRBJ1-2; 7 bases fit TRBD1. The germline V gene encodes CDR1 LGHDT and CDR2 YNNKEL (reference sequence). J was trimmed by 7 bases and V by 5 bases; bases with no gene match: 10. The CDR3 is 14 amino acids. The CDR3 reads CASSALSSGGGYTF. In DNA, the CDR3 is TGTGCCAGCAGCGCTTTAAGTTCAGGGGGTGGCTACACCTTC.

Notes on this clone: Different DNA sequences within this sample yield the same CDR3. This chain connects TRBV28 to TRBJ1-5, with D unclear. The CDR3 covers 11 residues. V was clipped by 3 bases and J by 6 bases, with 3 bases between them. Per germline, CDR1 MDHEN and CDR2 SYDVKM. The CDR3 nucleotides read TGTGCCAGCAGTTTCAGTCAGCCCCAGCATTTT. It encodes CASSFSQPQHF.

This chain connects TRBV6-1 to TRBJ1-1; TRBD1 might be the D (6 bases). CDR1 is MNHNS, CDR2 SASEGT, per germline. The CDR3 has 14 residues. Trimming removed 1 base from V and 6 bases from J, with 12 bases in between. The CDR3 DNA is TGTGCCAGCAGTGAAGTCCAGGGGTCTGCTGAAGCTTTCTTT. Protein sequence: CASSEVQGSAEAFF.

The chain links TRBV7-9 to TRBJ1-1; 7 positions agree with TRBD1. The length of the CDR3 is 14 residues. Per the germline V gene, CDR1 is SEHNR and CDR2 is FQNEAQ (reference sequence). With 5 bases clipped from V and 5 bases from J, the junction kept 8 bases outside the gene matches. The CDR3 spells CASSQEGAKTEAFF. In DNA form, the CDR3 reads TGTGCCAGCAGCCAGGAGGGGGCTAAGACTGAAGCTTTCTTT.